Below are 18 T cell receptor beta chains sequenced from a single sample in a study of metastatic and nonmetastatic thyroid tumors. Not a single patient had been given any form of treatment at any point before undergoing thyroid surgery. TCRdb re-clonotyped the PCR reads via MiXCR. The table records over 40,000 clones, more than 20% of them present only once. Sequenced input: blood. These TCRs come from a male donor with papillary thyroid cancer or a benign thyroid nodule (not recorded which). Some clones in this sample may be carry-over from other donors' samples.

This sequence joins TRBV9 and TRBJ2-6, with D possibly being TRBD1 (5 bases). This CDR3 spans 15 amino acids. Trimming shortened V by 10 bases and J by 1 base, and 15 bases separated the two germline ends. The V gene's germline CDR1 is SGDLS and CDR2 YYNGEE. The CDR3: CASYGSGSGANVLTF. CDR3 bases: TGTGCCTCCTACGGATCAGGGTCTGGGGCCAACGTCCTGACTTTC.

This clone turned up a few times. The chain has TRBV28 and TRBJ1-1; D is perhaps TRBD1 (6 bases). Germline V gene lookup returns CDR1 MDHEN and CDR2 SYDVKM. V was pared by 5 bases and J by 0 bases, with 10 bases between. The CDR3 is 14 residues long. Here the CDR3 DNA reads TGTGCCAGCAGTCCGGACAGCCTGAACACTGAAGCTTTCTTT. Residues: CASSPDSLNTEAFF.

Concerning this clone: One end of the junction does not line up with germline, which may come from a read error. V and J are TRBV7-6 and TRBJ2-4, with D tentatively TRBD1 (5 bases). This CDR3 is built from 13 residues. Germline assignment: CDR1 SGHVS and CDR2 FNYEAQ. The CDR3 DNA follows: TGTGCCAGCACCCTGGGTGGTTGGGGCATTCAATACTTC. Its translation: CASTLGGWGIQYF.

The chain recombines TRBV6-1 with TRBJ2-7; D not certain. Germline CDR1 and CDR2: MNHNS and SASEGT. The CDR3 runs 13 residues. Trimming took 7 bases from V and 2 from J, leaving 12 bases between them. Here the CDR3 reads CASIDIDTYEQYF. The DNA of the CDR3 is TGTGCCAGCATTGACATTGATACCTACGAGCAGTACTTC.

This clone was observed a handful of times. The J gene is TRBJ2-7, the V gene TRBV29-1; D possibly corresponds to TRBD1 (6 bases). The CDR3 contains 13 residues. V was trimmed by 7 bases and J by 0 bases, leaving 13 bases between them. Germline V gene lookup returns CDR1 SQVTM and CDR2 ANQGSEA. CDR3 in amino acids: CSAVRGNSYEQYF. CDR3 in DNA: TGCAGCGCGGTCAGGGGAAACTCCTACGAGCAGTACTTC.

The gene calls are TRBV5-4 and TRBJ1-3; D is undetermined. The CDR3 is made up of 19 amino acids. Germline CDR1 is SGHNT and CDR2 is YYREEE (reference sequence). Trimming took 3 bases from V and 0 from J, leaving 22 bases between them. CDR3 region: CASSWSPLEVMSSGNTIYF. The DNA of the CDR3 is TGTGCCAGCAGCTGGTCACCGCTCGAGGTAATGAGCTCTGGAAACACCATATATTTT.

The V and J genes are TRBV11-2 and TRBJ1-1, with 11 bases fitting TRBD1. Germline values: CDR1 SGHAT, CDR2 FQNNGV. The V segment lost 4 bases and the J segment 0 bases; nucleotides outside the gene matches: 4. The CDR3 totals 16 residues. This CDR3 reads CASSSEGQGVNTEAFF. The CDR3, as DNA: TGTGCCAGCAGCTCAGAGGGACAGGGGGTGAACACTGAAGCTTTCTTT.

This clone was seen repeatedly, ten times or more. This sequence joins TRBV7-2 and TRBJ2-5, with 8 nucleotides matching TRBD2. The germline V gene has CDR1 SGHTA and CDR2 FQGNSA. This CDR3 region has 15 residues. Trimming at V came to 2 bases and at J to 1 base, leaving 3 bases not matched to a gene. In nucleotides, the CDR3 is TGTGCCAGCAGCTTACAGCGGGAGAGCCAAGAGACCCAGTACTTC. As protein: CASSLQRESQETQYF.

This clone was counted ten times or more. The chain carries TRBV18 and TRBJ1-1; 7 positions agree with TRBD1. Germline-derived CDR1 and CDR2 are KGHSH and LQKENI. Losses at the gene ends were 4 bases for V and 1 base for J; bases not matched to a gene: 0. The CDR3 is 13 amino acids. Here the CDR3 DNA reads TGTGCCAGCTCACGGGACAGGAACACTGAAGCTTTCTTT. As protein: CASSRDRNTEAFF.

J is TRBJ2-2 and V is TRBV9, with D possibly matching TRBD2 (7 bases). Germline V gene data show CDR1 as SGDLS and CDR2 as YYNGEE. The CDR3 has 15 amino acids. The V gene lost 0 bases and the J gene lost 7 bases, with 13 bases spanning the gap. As DNA, the CDR3 is TGTGCCAGCAGCGTAGATGCGGGGGCGGTCGGGGAGCTGTTTTTT. It encodes CASSVDAGAVGELFF.

This clone was observed at least ten times. The chain combines TRBV24-1 with TRBJ2-1; a weak D match, TRBD1 (5 bases). V lost 4 bases, J lost 7 bases, and 10 bases lay in between. From germline, CDR1 is KGHDR and CDR2 SFDVKD. The CDR3 totals 13 residues. CDR3 region: CATSDPGPNEQFF. CDR3 nucleotide sequence: TGTGCCACCAGTGACCCAGGGCCGAATGAGCAGTTCTTC.

This clone has just a few counts. The gene calls are TRBV27 and TRBJ1-4; 9 bases fit TRBD1. V trimming: 8 bases; J trimming: 5 bases; junction bases outside the gene matches: 6. CDR1 and CDR2 from the germline V gene are MNHEY and SMNVEV (reference sequence). This CDR3 comprises 14 residues. In nucleotides, the CDR3 is TGTGCCAGCGGGCCGGGACAGGGAAATGAAAAACTGTTTTTT. This codes for CASGPGQGNEKLFF.

In its sample, this clone was seen many times. The V call is TRBV4-1, the J call TRBJ2-7; no clear D gene. The germline CDR1 and CDR2 sequences are MGHRA and YSYEKL. The CDR3 length is 13 residues. V lost 1 base, J lost 2 bases, and 6 bases lay in between. For the CDR3, the DNA is TGCGCCAGCAGCCAAGTCTGGCCCTACGAGCAGTACTTC. As protein: CASSQVWPYEQYF.

The chain joins TRBV3-1 to TRBJ1-1; 7 nucleotides align to TRBD1. CDR3 size: 12 residues. Germline CDR1 is LGHDT and CDR2 is YNNKEL (reference sequence). Trimming removed 5 bases from V and 10 bases from J; junction bases left unmatched: 7. The CDR3, as DNA: TGTGCCAGCAGCGGCACAGGGGCTGCAGCTTTCTTT. Translation gives CASSGTGAAAFF.

The chain links TRBV2 to TRBJ2-3; 8 nucleotides match TRBD2. V lost 9 bases, J lost 3 bases, and 5 bases stayed unmatched. CDR1 is SNHLY, CDR2 FYNNEI, per germline. There are 13 residues in the CDR3. CDR3 sequence (DNA): TGTGCCAGTAGCGGGGTATATACAGATACGCAGTATTTT. Its protein is CASSGVYTDTQYF.

This clone was seen repeatedly, ten times or more. This chain joins TRBV6-4 and TRBJ2-3, with 12 nucleotides matching TRBD2. Germline CDR1 MRHNA, CDR2 SNTAGT. V dropped 3 bases and J dropped 3; count of bases not matched to a gene: 1. CDR3 size: 15 residues. Written as DNA, the CDR3 is TGTGCCAGCAGTGAGGGGACTAGCGGGACAGATACGCAGTATTTT. This encodes CASSEGTSGTDTQYF.

This sequence joins TRBV20-1 and TRBJ1-2; no clear D gene. Germline assignment: CDR1 DFQATT and CDR2 SNEGSKA (reference sequence). Trimming pared 3 bases from V and 5 bases from J, leaving 16 bases between. This CDR3 contains 14 residues. The CDR3 region has the DNA TGCAGTGCTAGTCTCTCCACAAAGGTTTATGGCTACACCTTC. Translated: CSASLSTKVYGYTF.

J is TRBJ1-5 and V is TRBV4-1; D ambiguous. This CDR3 region has 13 residues. Trimming left V 0 bases short and J 7 bases short, with 7 bases between. Looked up from germline, CDR1 is MGHRA and CDR2 is YSYEKL. The CDR3 DNA reads TGCGCCAGCAGCCAAGATCCCACACAGCCCCAGCATTTT. Its translation: CASSQDPTQPQHF.